This note documents a single TCR beta chain sequence. Sequencing was performed with immunoSEQ multiplex PCR; in TCRdb, only in-frame clones are kept and a portion is missing. This table has just under 50,000 clones, 91% appearing once. The source of the sample is a study of T cell changes during pregnancy in multiple sclerosis. Germline CDR1 MGHRA, CDR2 YSYEKL. V dropped 0 bases and J dropped 8; count of bases not matched to a gene: 5. This CDR3 is built from 16 residues. Sequenced here: CD8+ T cells from peripheral blood mononuclear cells, sampled after pregnancy. This chain links TRBV4-1 with TRBJ1-6; TRBD1 agrees at 9 bases. This TCR came from a female donor with multiple sclerosis, enrolled in a pregnancy study. DNA of the CDR3: TGCGCCAGCAGCCAAGATCGGGGGACAGGGTATTCACCCCTCCACTTT. This codes for CASSQDRGTGYSPLHF.